This T cell receptor beta chain was profiled in a study of cytomegalovirus exposure and HLA in healthy donors. Study results and caveats: Researchers reported in a later analysis that a missense DCLRE1C variant was tied to TCR beta V- and J-gene trimming. Analyzed later, most CMV-associated TCR beta chains appeared HLA-restricted.

This CDR3 region has 15 residues. The V segment lost 6 bases and the J segment 2 bases; nucleotides outside the gene matches: 6. Germline V gene sequence: CDR1 LNHDA, CDR2 SQIVND (reference sequence). On this clone: Antigen: not known.

Vbeta (60) and Jbeta (13) primers were used in the PCR. The repertoire was sequenced with immunoSEQ multiplex PCR; TCRdb's copy has only in-frame clones and lacks some. The table shows approximately 150,000 clones, with around four fifths occurring only once. The source is a woman aged 60-75 years in good health and CMV-seropositive. The material sequenced was PBMCs. V gene TRBV19 combines with J gene TRBJ2-7; 11 positions agree with TRBD2. CDR3 nucleotide sequence: TGTGCCAGTAGACCCGGGACTAGCGGAGCCTACGAGCAGTACTTC. It encodes CASRPGTSGAYEQYF. The variable domain in full, with the rest retrieved from reference TRBV19 and TRBJ2-7, is DGGITQSPKYLFRKEGQNVTLSCEQNLNHDAMYWYRQDPGQGLRLIYYSQIVNDFQKGDIAEGYSVSREKKESFPLTVTSAQKNPTAFYLCASRPGTSGAYEQYFGPGTRLTVT.